Below, one T cell receptor beta chain is given with its context. The CDR3 contains 17 residues. Between the trimmed V and J ends, which lost 3 bases and 0 bases, there was a span of 18 bases. The germline gives CDR1 MDHEN, CDR2 SYDVKM. The record originates from a study of technical replicates of blood from a few donors. Method: immunoSEQ multiplex PCR; TCRdb's copy keeps in-frame clones and lacks some. The sample lists approximately 76,000 clones, about 97% occurring once. Material: T cells isolated from PBMCs. The V and J genes are TRBV28 and TRBJ2-7; weak D call: TRBD2 (5 bases). The TCR sequence derives from a human donor in good health. CDR3 in DNA: TGTGCCAGCAGTTTGCGGGCCCTTACTAGGAGCTCCTACGAGCAGTACTTC. Translation gives CASSLRALTRSSYEQYF. The entire variable domain, with the rest obtained from reference TRBV28 and TRBJ2-7, is as follows: DVKVTQSSRYLVKRTGEKVFLECVQDMDHENMFWYRQDPGLGLRLIYFSYDVKMKEKGDIPEGYSVSREKKERFSLILESASTNQTSMYLCASSLRALTRSSYEQYFGPGTRLTVT.